Listed here are 9 T cell receptor beta chains from one sample, sequenced in a study of cytomegalovirus exposure and HLA in healthy donors. Researchers ran the PCR with 60 Vbeta and 13 Jbeta primers. Assay used: immunoSEQ multiplex PCR; TCRdb lists only in-frame clones, some missing. In the table there are fewer than 200,000 clones, approximately 70% of which are singletons. The sample comprised PBMCs. Source of these receptors: a woman younger than 45 in good health and CMV-seronegative.

The V call is TRBV5-1, the J call TRBJ2-7; 8 bases match TRBD1. This CDR3 spans 13 amino acids. V lost 1 base to trimming and J lost 7 bases; unmatched junction nucleotides: 4. Per germline, CDR1 SGHRS and CDR2 YFSETQ. The CDR3 loop reads CASSLLQGGEQYF. For the CDR3, the DNA is TGCGCCAGCAGCTTGTTACAGGGGGGAGAGCAGTACTTC.

This chain connects TRBV19 to TRBJ2-5; 10 bases align to TRBD1. The germline V gene encodes CDR1 LNHDA and CDR2 SQIVND (reference sequence). CDR3 size: 17 residues. Trimming took 5 bases from V and 5 from J; bases not matched to a gene: 14. The CDR3 DNA is TGTGCCAGTAGTTCCACGACAGGGGGCCTTTTTAGGGAGACCCAGTACTTC. Its translation: CASSSTTGGLFRETQYF.

The rearrangement uses TRBV29-1 and TRBJ2-7; TRBD2 matches at 8 bases. This CDR3 is built from 13 residues. The V gene's germline CDR1 is SQVTM and CDR2 ANQGSEA. The V gene end was trimmed by 7 bases and the J gene end by 2 bases; junction bases not matched to a gene: 7. CDR3 sequence (DNA): TGCAGCGCCGGGACTAGGACTCCCTACGAGCAGTACTTC. This translates into CSAGTRTPYEQYF.

The chain combines TRBV5-1 with TRBJ1-1; tentatively, D is TRBD1 (5 bases). V was trimmed by 2 bases and J by 1 base, leaving 6 bases between them. The CDR3 is 13 amino acids. Germline V gene sequence: CDR1 SGHRS, CDR2 YFSETQ. CDR3 sequence reads: CASSFRGNTEAFF. As DNA, the CDR3 is TGCGCCAGCAGCTTTAGGGGGAACACTGAAGCTTTCTTT.

The chain couples TRBV4-2 to TRBJ2-7; the D gene is possibly TRBD2 (5 bases). The CDR3 spans 14 residues. CDR1 is LGHNA and CDR2 is YNFKEQ in the germline V gene. V was trimmed by 4 bases and J by 0 bases, leaving 10 bases between them. The CDR3 spells CASSPGGSSYEQYF. As DNA, the CDR3 is TGTGCCAGCAGCCCTGGCGGGTCCTCCTACGAGCAGTACTTC.

The rearrangement joins TRBV7-9 to TRBJ2-2, with 7 bases identical to TRBD1. Germline values: CDR1 SEHNR, CDR2 FQNEAQ (reference sequence). CDR3 length: 15 amino acids. V lost 4 bases to trimming and J lost 3 bases; unmatched junction nucleotides: 5. The CDR3 sequence: CASSSQGLYTGELFF. The CDR3 coding sequence is TGTGCCAGCAGCTCACAGGGGCTTTACACCGGGGAGCTGTTTTTT.

This rearrangement joins TRBV28 to TRBJ1-3, with 8 bases matching TRBD1. This CDR3 region has 13 residues. After removal of 8 bases from V and 4 bases from J, the junction contained 4 bases not matched to a gene. Germline loops: CDR1 MDHEN, CDR2 SYDVKM. The CDR3 sequence: CASEQGGGNTIYF. As DNA, the CDR3 is TGTGCCAGCGAACAGGGGGGCGGAAACACCATATATTTT.

V and J are TRBV5-1 and TRBJ2-3; no reliable D call. The CDR3 loop spans 11 amino acids. Germline V gives CDR1 SGHRS, CDR2 YFSETQ. V was trimmed by 3 bases and J by 3 bases, leaving 2 bases between them. CDR3 amino acids: CASSSTDTQYF. For the CDR3, the DNA is TGCGCCAGCAGCTCAACAGATACGCAGTATTTT.

The rearrangement uses TRBV5-4 and TRBJ1-1; 7 bases map to TRBD1. V was clipped by 3 bases and J by 1 base; unmatched bases: 3. The CDR3 length is 14 residues. The germline V gene encodes CDR1 SGHNT and CDR2 YYREEE (reference sequence). The CDR3 nucleotides are TGTGCCAGCAGCTATTGGACAGGGAACACTGAAGCTTTCTTT. The encoded protein is CASSYWTGNTEAFF.